Shown below are 16 T cell receptor beta chains from a single sample sequenced in a study of identical twins. In TCRdb, the 5' RACE reads were re-called with MiXCR into one record per CDR3 protein. The sample includes fewer than 500,000 distinct CDR3 sequences, 14% seen only once; the top ten take about 0.97%. The sample was also reused in another study, on yellow fever vaccine responses in identical twins.

The sequenced material came from CD4+ T cells sorted from blood. The receptors originated from a woman aged 18-29 years in good health.

At least ten counts were recorded for this clonotype. The chain has TRBV7-2 and TRBJ2-3; 7 bases map to TRBD1. This CDR3 has 14 residues. Unmatched junction bases numbered 10, after V lost 7 bases and J lost 6 bases. Germline V gene sequence: CDR1 SGHTA, CDR2 FQGNSA. In DNA, the CDR3 is TGTGCCAGCACCCCTCCCCCCAGGGGGGATACGCAGTATTTT. It translates to CASTPPPRGDTQYF.

In its sample, this clonotype was seen many times. This chain links TRBV2 with TRBJ2-7, with 12 bases matching TRBD2. Unmatched junction bases numbered 15, after V lost 3 bases and J lost 6 bases. The CDR3 sequence is 18 residues long. CDR1 and CDR2 (germline): SNHLY, FYNNEI. The CDR3 sequence is CASSDLGLAGMPTIEQYF. CDR3 DNA: TGTGCCAGCAGTGATTTAGGACTAGCGGGGATGCCTACGATCGAGCAGTACTTC.

The chain employs TRBV14 and TRBJ1-1, with 8 bases fitting TRBD1. The germline V gene has CDR1 SGHDN and CDR2 FVKESK. V lost 0 bases, J lost 11 bases, and 5 bases stayed unmatched. This CDR3 spans 13 amino acids. The CDR3 loop is CASSQEQGARAFF. CDR3 nucleotides: TGTGCCAGCAGCCAAGAGCAGGGGGCGCGTGCTTTCTTT. Supplemented by reference TRBV14 and TRBJ1-1, the full variable domain reads EAGVTQFPSHSVIEKGQTVTLRCDPISGHDNLYWYRRVMGKEIKFLLHFVKESKQDESGMPNNRFLAERTGGTYSTLKVQPAELEDSGVYFCASSQEQGARAFFGQGTRLTVV.

The J gene is TRBJ2-2, the V gene TRBV6-1; 8 bases are shared with TRBD1. J gave up 5 bases and V 7 bases, and 12 bases lay outside the gene matches. The CDR3 totals 16 residues. Germline assignment: CDR1 MNHNS and CDR2 SASEGT. The CDR3 is CASTPTGAMWTGELFF. DNA for the CDR3: TGTGCCAGCACCCCGACAGGGGCTATGTGGACCGGGGAGCTGTTTTTT.

The chain carries TRBV5-1 and TRBJ2-5, with 7 bases aligning to TRBD1. The V and J ends lost 0 bases and 4 bases, in that order; junction bases with no gene match: 6. Germline CDR1 SGHRS, CDR2 YFSETQ. This CDR3 contains 15 residues. The CDR3 protein is CASSLVYRGRETQYF. The CDR3 DNA reads TGCGCCAGCAGCTTGGTTTACAGGGGACGAGAGACCCAGTACTTC.

This clonotype has a handful of counts. J is TRBJ2-1 and V is TRBV3-1, with D possibly being TRBD1 or TRBD2 (5 bases each). The CDR3 extends over 14 amino acids. V shed 1 base and J shed 10 bases, with 14 bases lying between them. Germline CDR1 LGHDT, CDR2 YNNKEL (reference sequence). The CDR3 region is CASSQGGTGGEQFF. CDR3 DNA sequence: TGTGCCAGCAGCCAAGGAGGGACCGGCGGGGAGCAGTTCTTC.

This clonotype was seen a handful of times. The chain has TRBV19 and TRBJ2-2; no reliable D call. CDR1 and CDR2 from the germline V gene are LNHDA and SQIVND (reference sequence). The CDR3 loop spans 13 amino acids. V dropped 3 bases and J dropped 5 bases, with 7 bases sitting between them. In DNA form, the CDR3 reads TGTGCCAGTAGTATTCGCGGAACCGGGGAGCTGTTTTTT. This sequence encodes CASSIRGTGELFF.

This clonotype was seen more than once but under ten times. J is TRBJ2-5 and V is TRBV7-9; 7 bases match TRBD1. V dropped 5 bases and J dropped 3; count of bases not matched to a gene: 15. The germline V gene has CDR1 SEHNR and CDR2 FQNEAQ (reference sequence). The CDR3 loop spans 17 amino acids. CDR3 in DNA: TGTGCCAGCAGCCAGATCTCCGGGACAGCATTAAAAGAGACCCAGTACTTC. Translating gives CASSQISGTALKETQYF.

This clonotype was counted a few times. The chain joins TRBV2 to TRBJ1-1; 9 positions agree with TRBD1. This CDR3 is built from 14 residues. Germline V CDR1 and CDR2: SNHLY, FYNNEI. Trimming removed 5 bases from V and 1 base from J; junction bases left unmatched: 2. This CDR3 is CASSTGGPNTEAFF. DNA of the CDR3: TGTGCCAGCAGTACAGGGGGCCCGAACACTGAAGCTTTCTTT.

This clonotype was counted a few times. The rearrangement joins TRBV10-3 to TRBJ2-7, with D perhaps assigned TRBD1 or TRBD2 (5 bases each). V lost 6 bases to trimming and J lost 1 base, with 13 bases between them. The CDR3 is 14 residues long. Germline V CDR1 and CDR2: ENHRY, SYGVKD. CDR3: CAIRRETASYEQYF. CDR3 nucleotide sequence: TGTGCCATCAGGAGGGAGACAGCTTCCTACGAGCAGTACTTC.

The sample holds a few counts of this clonotype. This CDR3 reads CSAAGTSSTDTQYF. CDR3 in DNA: TGCAGTGCTGCCGGGACCTCTAGCACAGATACGCAGTATTTT. The chain combines TRBV20-1 with TRBJ2-3; D is possibly TRBD1 or TRBD2 (5 bases each). Looked up from germline, CDR1 is DFQATT and CDR2 is SNEGSKA (reference sequence). The CDR3 runs to 14 residues. The germline V and J ends were trimmed by 5 bases and 0 bases, with 12 bases remaining between them.

The sample holds a few counts of this clonotype. This chain joins TRBV5-1 and TRBJ2-6; 7 nucleotides line up with TRBD2. Germline-derived CDR1 and CDR2 are SGHRS and YFSETQ. The length of the CDR3 is 16 residues. V shed 7 bases, J shed 1 base, and the junction held 8 bases outside the gene matches. CDR3 sequence reads: CASSYGGRSGANVLTF. In DNA form, the CDR3 reads TGCGCCAGCTCCTACGGGGGGAGATCTGGGGCCAACGTCCTGACTTTC.

V gene TRBV5-6 combines with J gene TRBJ2-1; D call uncertain. V was clipped by 2 bases and J by 6 bases, with 12 bases between them. The germline V gene has CDR1 SGHDT and CDR2 YYEEEE. The length of the CDR3 is 14 residues. CDR3 protein: CASSFLQLTNEQFF. The CDR3 nucleotides are TGTGCCAGCAGCTTCCTACAGCTTACCAATGAGCAGTTCTTC.

This clonotype was seen many times. The chain joins TRBV3-1 to TRBJ1-1, with TRBD1 as a possible D gene (6 bases). V was cut by 8 bases and J by 3 bases, with 16 bases left in between. The CDR3 has 14 residues. In germline, CDR1 is LGHDT, CDR2 YNNKEL (reference sequence). CDR3: CASSQQGWDTEAFF. The CDR3 nucleotides read TGTGCCAGCTCCCAACAGGGCTGGGACACTGAAGCTTTCTTT.

As concerns this clonotype: The junction does not match germline at one end; this may be a read error. The genes are TRBV12-3 or TRBV12-4 and TRBJ2-2; 9 bases fit TRBD1. The CDR3 covers 14 residues. DNA for the CDR3: TGTGCCTGCAGTTTTGGACAGGGGACCGGGGAGCTGTTTTTT. Translated, it gives CACSFGQGTGELFF.

This clonotype came up a few times. The chain uses TRBV5-1 and TRBJ2-3, with D unclear. The germline CDR1 and CDR2 sequences are SGHRS and YFSETQ. V was cut by 2 bases and J by 2 bases, with 12 bases left in between. CDR3 length equals 15 residues. CDR3 DNA sequence: TGCGCCAGCAGCTTCGCGGATTCGGACACAGATACGCAGTATTTT. Amino acids: CASSFADSDTDTQYF.